This is a list of T cell receptor beta chains from one sample in a study of blood T cells in healthy people across ages. TCRdb re-called the 5' RACE reads through MiXCR, storing one row per CDR3 protein. The sample comprises about 810,000 distinct CDR3 sequences, around 34% of which are singletons, and 13% rests with the top ten. The specimen was blood. The receptor source for this set is a man between 18 and 35 years old in good health. Both conserved end residues are part of each CDR3. D genes are given only for firm matches. Clone size appears in some rows only: once, few, many, or a class for an expanded clone.

V,J,size,D,DNA,CDR3
TRBV6-1,TRBJ1-3,NA,NA,TGTGCCGTGGCCAGCCACTACGTCTCTGGAAACACCATATATTTT,CAVASHYVSGNTIYF
TRBV4-3,TRBJ1-6,NA,NA,TGCGCCAGCAGCCAAGCGGACGGATTCTTTGGGAATGATTCACCCCTCCACTTT,CASSQADGFFGNDSPLHF
TRBV29-1,TRBJ1-6,NA,NA,TGCAGCGTTGATGAGACAGGAATCTCACCCCTCCACTTT,CSVDETGISPLHF
TRBV10-3,TRBJ2-3,many,NA,TGTGCCATCAGGGAGGGGGCGGATACGCAGTATTTT,CAIREGADTQYF
TRBV20-1,TRBJ1-5,NA,NA,TGCAGTGCTAGAGATCAAAGCAATCAGCCCCAGCATTTT,CSARDQSNQPQHF
TRBV2,TRBJ1-2,NA,TRBD1,TGTGCCAGCACGTCACAGGGGTTCGGCTACACCTTC,CASTSQGFGYTF
TRBV6-2/TRBV6-3,TRBJ2-7,NA,TRBD2,TGTGCCAGCAGTGACCTAGCGGGGCAGTACGAGCAGTACTTC,CASSDLAGQYEQYF
TRBV29-1,TRBJ1-2,NA,NA,TGCAGCGTTGAAGATAGGGACGGATACTATGGCTACACCTTC,CSVEDRDGYYGYTF
TRBV24-1,TRBJ2-3,NA,NA,TGTGCCACCAGTGATTTCCGAAGGAGCACAGATACGCAGTATTTT,CATSDFRRSTDTQYF
TRBV5-6,TRBJ1-2,once,NA,TGTGCCTGCAGCACGGGACTGGGAGGCTACACCTTC,CACSTGLGGYTF
TRBV20-1,TRBJ2-3,few,NA,TGCAGTGCTAACCTTAACCACGGGGACACAGATACGCAGTATTTT,CSANLNHGDTDTQYF
TRBV9,TRBJ2-3,many,TRBD1,TGTGCCAGCAGCGTCACCGGGACAGCTACAGATACGCAGTATTTT,CASSVTGTATDTQYF
TRBV9,TRBJ2-5,NA,NA,TGTGCCAGCAGCGTAGCTGGCGGGGGCAGAGAGACCCAGTACTTC,CASSVAGGGRETQYF
TRBV10-3,TRBJ1-2,NA,NA,TGTGCCATCAGTTCCCAAGGAGGAGACTATGGCCACACCTTC,CAISSQGGDYGHTF
TRBV12-3/TRBV12-4,TRBJ1-1,NA,NA,TGTGCCAGCAGGCAAAACATGAACACTGAAGCTTTCTTT,CASRQNMNTEAFF
TRBV4-2,TRBJ2-5,NA,NA,TGTGCCAGCAGCCACGAGGGCAGTGAAGAGACCCAGTACTTC,CASSHEGSEETQYF
TRBV7-9,TRBJ2-5,NA,TRBD1,TGTGCCAGCAGCTATCCGGGACAGGGTTCTCTGACCCAGTACTTC,CASSYPGQGSLTQYF
TRBV29-1,TRBJ2-7,NA,TRBD1,TGCAGCGTTGACGGGACAGGGGGCGGCTACGAGCAGTACTTC,CSVDGTGGGYEQYF
TRBV7-8,TRBJ2-7,NA,NA,TGTGCCAGCAGCTTAGACCCAGCGGGCGTTGTAAACATATACAATGAGCAGTACTTC,CASSLDPAGVVNIYNEQYF
TRBV12-3/TRBV12-4,TRBJ1-5,NA,NA,TGTGCCAGCAGTTTCGGAAGACTTAGCAATCAGCCCCAGCATTTT,CASSFGRLSNQPQHF
TRBV28,TRBJ2-7,few,TRBD1,TGTGCCAGCAGTTTACTCCTAAACAGGGGGCGGGAGCAGTACTTC,CASSLLLNRGREQYF
TRBV27,TRBJ2-1,once,NA,TGTGCCAGCAGTTTAGTTGGCGCGATCTACGAGCGGTTCTTC,CASSLVGAIYERFF
TRBV10-3,TRBJ1-2,few,NA,TGTGCCATCAGTGAGTCGGCGGCGAACTATGGCTACACCTTC,CAISESAANYGYTF
TRBV6-6,TRBJ2-5,many,NA,TGTGCCAGCAGTTACTTACGGAATCAAGAGACCCAGTACTTC,CASSYLRNQETQYF
TRBV12-3/TRBV12-4,TRBJ2-7,NA,NA,TGTGCCAGCAGTTTTGGTCCAGCGAACAATGAGCAGTACTTC,CASSFGPANNEQYF
TRBV5-1,TRBJ2-5,NA,NA,TGCGCCAGCAGCTTTTCCTCGGGATTGGGCAATGAGCAGTACTTC,CASSFSSGLGNEQYF
TRBV5-5,TRBJ1-1,NA,NA,TGTGCCAGCAGCTTGGGCGGCAGGGCACTGGGGCTGAACACTGAAGCTTTCTTT,CASSLGGRALGLNTEAFF
TRBV7-8,TRBJ2-3,NA,TRBD1,TGTGCCAGCATTCCTCCGGGACAGGGCTTCGGAGATACGCAGTATTTT,CASIPPGQGFGDTQYF
TRBV6-6,TRBJ1-1,NA,NA,TGTGCCAGCAGTTACTCTCAGGTGAACACTGAAGCTTTCTTT,CASSYSQVNTEAFF
TRBV27,TRBJ1-5,NA,TRBD1,TGTGCCAGCGGACAGGGGACCACTTATAGCAATCAGCCCCAGCATTTT,CASGQGTTYSNQPQHF
TRBV4-1,TRBJ2-1,NA,NA,TGCGCCAGCAGCCCCTTTGGAGATGAGCAGTTCTTC,CASSPFGDEQFF
TRBV7-2,TRBJ2-5,NA,NA,TGTGCCAGCAGTATAACTGGAGGTCAAGAGACCCAGTACTTC,CASSITGGQETQYF
TRBV12-3/TRBV12-4,TRBJ1-1,NA,NA,TGTGCCAGCAGTTTCCTACAGGGAGGATGGACTGAAGCTTTCTTT,CASSFLQGGWTEAFF
TRBV12-5,TRBJ2-2,NA,NA,TGTGCTAGTGGCGTCAGGCGGAACGGGGAGCTGTTTTTT,CASGVRRNGELFF
TRBV6-6,TRBJ2-7,few,NA,TGTGCCAGCAGTTACGAGGGAAACTACTACGAGCAGTACTTC,CASSYEGNYYEQYF
TRBV29-1,TRBJ2-3,many,NA,TGCAGCGTCGCGAACTACCAAAAAAGCACAGATACGCAGTATTTT,CSVANYQKSTDTQYF
TRBV25-1,TRBJ1-4,NA,NA,TGTGCCAGCAGTCTCGGTGGAAAACTGTTTTTT,CASSLGGKLFF
TRBV20-1,TRBJ2-1,many,NA,TGCAGTGCTAGATTCCCCTCCAGGGGGGCCTACAATGAGCAGTTCTTC,CSARFPSRGAYNEQFF
TRBV7-9,TRBJ2-1,NA,TRBD2,TGTGCCAGCAGCACAAGAACCCCTATAGCGGGGGGGCCCCACAATGGGCAGTTCTTC,CASSTRTPIAGGPHNGQFF
TRBV25-1,TRBJ1-6,NA,NA,TGTGCCAGCAGTGAAGATAAGGGATATAATTCACCCCTCCACTTT,CASSEDKGYNSPLHF
TRBV4-1,TRBJ2-4,NA,NA,TGCGCCAGCAGCCAAGGGCATCTAGCCAAAAACATTCAGTACTTC,CASSQGHLAKNIQYF
TRBV9,TRBJ1-4,few,NA,TGTGCCAGCAGCGTAGGTTCGGGGGGGCCTAATGAAAAACTGTTTTTT,CASSVGSGGPNEKLFF
TRBV10-3,TRBJ2-5,many,NA,TGTGCCATCAGTGAGTCTTACGGTCAAGAGACCCAGTACTTC,CAISESYGQETQYF
TRBV12-3/TRBV12-4,TRBJ2-3,few,NA,TGTGCCAGCACGGAGGGGTCAGATACGCAGTATTTT,CASTEGSDTQYF
TRBV20-1,TRBJ1-4,NA,NA,TGCAGTGCCCGGACCGAGGAAAAACTGTTTTTT,CSARTEEKLFF
TRBV12-3/TRBV12-4,TRBJ2-7,NA,NA,TGTGCCAGCAGTTTCGAATCTCCTTACAATGAGCAGTACTTC,CASSFESPYNEQYF